What follows is one T cell receptor beta chain and its context. Authors' processing steps: Cell counts per sample came from amplifying reference gene primers. Clones were read by immunoSEQ multiplex PCR, and TCRdb kept only the in-frame ones, dropping some. That table supplies the V and J calls and clone size; D and trimming were determined from the DNA. The sample holds 170,000 or so clones; roughly 88% are singletons and the top ten take 6.5% to 8%. The record originates from a study of blood T cell repertoires in COVID-19. Study details: T cells, B-cell-depleted T cells, or PBMCs provided the cDNA or gDNA that served as material.

Allocation to cohorts depended on clinical history reported by the participants. Two negative PCRs, clearance, or symptom resolution had been documented for recovered Cohort 3 donors. V was clipped by 6 bases and J by 4 bases; unmatched bases: 3. The CDR3 runs to 13 residues. Sequencing input: PBMCs or T cells enriched from blood (not recorded which). The receptor was isolated from a woman in her forties or fifties who had recovered from COVID-19. J is TRBJ1-2 and V is TRBV12-3 or TRBV12-4; 9 bases agree with TRBD1. The CDR3 loop is CASRTGGGYGYTF. CDR3 nucleotide sequence: TGTGCCAGCAGAACAGGGGGCGGCTATGGCTACACCTTC.